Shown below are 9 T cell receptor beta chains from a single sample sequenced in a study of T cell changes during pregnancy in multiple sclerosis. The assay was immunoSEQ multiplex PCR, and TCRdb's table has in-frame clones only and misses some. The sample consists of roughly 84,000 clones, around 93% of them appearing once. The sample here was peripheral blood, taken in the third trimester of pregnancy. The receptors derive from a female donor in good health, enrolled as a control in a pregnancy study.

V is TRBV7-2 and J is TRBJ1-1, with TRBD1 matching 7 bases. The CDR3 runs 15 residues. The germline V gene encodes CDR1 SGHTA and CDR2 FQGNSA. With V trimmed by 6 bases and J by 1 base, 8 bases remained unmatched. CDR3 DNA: TGTGCCAGCAGTGAGACAGGGTGGGGGAACACTGAAGCTTTCTTT. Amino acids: CASSETGWGNTEAFF.

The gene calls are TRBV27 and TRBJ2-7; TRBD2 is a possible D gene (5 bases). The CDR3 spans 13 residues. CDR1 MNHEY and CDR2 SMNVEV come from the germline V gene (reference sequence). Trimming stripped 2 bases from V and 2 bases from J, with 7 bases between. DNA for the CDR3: TGTGCCAGCAGTTTAGAGGGCCCCTACGAGCAGTACTTC. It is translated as CASSLEGPYEQYF.

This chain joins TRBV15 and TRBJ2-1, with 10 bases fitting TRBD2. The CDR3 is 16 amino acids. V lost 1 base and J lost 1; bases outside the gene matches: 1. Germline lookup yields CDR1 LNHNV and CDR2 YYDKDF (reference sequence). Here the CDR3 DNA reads TGTGCCACCAGCAGAGCTAGCGGGGGTTCCTACAATGAGCAGTTCTTC. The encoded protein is CATSRASGGSYNEQFF. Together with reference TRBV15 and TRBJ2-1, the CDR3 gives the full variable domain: DAMVIQNPRYQVTQFGKPVTLSCSQTLNHNVMYWYQQKSSQAPKLLFHYYDKDFNNEADTPDNFQSRRPNTSFCFLDIRSPGLGDTAMYLCATSRASGGSYNEQFFGPGTRLTVL.

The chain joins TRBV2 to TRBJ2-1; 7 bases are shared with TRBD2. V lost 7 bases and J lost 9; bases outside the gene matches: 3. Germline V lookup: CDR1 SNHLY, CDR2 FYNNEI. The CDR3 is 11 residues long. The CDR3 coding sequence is TGTGCCAGCACCGAGCGGGGTGAGCAGTTCTTC. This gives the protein CASTERGEQFF.

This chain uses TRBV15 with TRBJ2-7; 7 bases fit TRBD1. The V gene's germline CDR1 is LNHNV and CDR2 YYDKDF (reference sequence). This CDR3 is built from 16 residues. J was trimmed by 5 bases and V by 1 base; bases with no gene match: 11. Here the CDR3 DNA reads TGTGCCACCAGCAGAGGGAAGACAGGGATTCCCCACGAGCAGTACTTC. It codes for CATSRGKTGIPHEQYF.

The CDR3: CASGQGDSGANVLTF. Written as DNA, the CDR3 is TGCGCCAGCGGGCAGGGGGACTCTGGGGCCAACGTCCTGACTTTC. This chain links TRBV5-1 with TRBJ2-6; 7 nucleotides match TRBD1. The CDR3 consists of 15 residues. Germline loops: CDR1 SGHRS, CDR2 YFSETQ. The junction had 4 bases not matched to a gene; V was cut back by 7 bases and J by 0 bases. The full variable domain, in which reference TRBV5-1 and TRBJ2-6 provide the parts outside the CDR3, is KAGVTQTPRYLIKTRGQQVTLSCSPISGHRSVSWYQQTPGQGLQFLFEYFSETQRNKGNFPGRFSGRQFSNSRSEMNVSTLELGDSALYLCASGQGDSGANVLTFGAGSRLTVL.

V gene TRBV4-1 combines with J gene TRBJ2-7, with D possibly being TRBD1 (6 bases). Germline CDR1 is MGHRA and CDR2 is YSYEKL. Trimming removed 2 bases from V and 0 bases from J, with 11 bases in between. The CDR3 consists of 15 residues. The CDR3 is CASSQLTGLSYEQYF. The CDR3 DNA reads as TGCGCCAGCAGCCAATTGACAGGCCTCTCCTACGAGCAGTACTTC.

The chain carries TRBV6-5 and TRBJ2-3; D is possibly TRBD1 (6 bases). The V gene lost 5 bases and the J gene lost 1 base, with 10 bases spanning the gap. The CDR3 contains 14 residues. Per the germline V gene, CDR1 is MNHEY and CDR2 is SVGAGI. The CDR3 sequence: CASSHRERTDTQYF. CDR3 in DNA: TGTGCCAGCAGTCACAGGGAACGCACAGATACGCAGTATTTT.

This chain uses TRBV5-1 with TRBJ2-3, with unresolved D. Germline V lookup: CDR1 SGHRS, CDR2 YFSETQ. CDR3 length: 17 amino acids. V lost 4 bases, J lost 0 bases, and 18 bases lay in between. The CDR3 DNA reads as TGCGCCAGCAGCCAGCAACCCACTACTACTAGCACAGATACGCAGTATTTT. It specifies CASSQQPTTTSTDTQYF.